This T cell receptor beta chain is drawn from a study of post-analysis software for immune sequencing data (dated by TCRdb to between 2014 and 2017). Broadly, across the study: Disease courses on record covered relapsing-remitting, secondary progressive and progressive-relapsing multiple sclerosis, though some patients had no subtype annotation. The patient repertoires were compared against 10 to 12 previously published healthy control repertoires obtained from donors aged roughly 6 to 28 years. A subset of samples was prepared in parallel using single-end sample barcoding, then pooled and co-amplified after Illumina adapter ligation.

What the work shows at the level of the full study, not this receptor alone: When samples were clustered directly using the F measure, samples prepared in the same batch co-clustered strongly, which prompted a batch-effect correction. The multiple sclerosis patient group was slightly younger than the control group. Normalized Chao1 diversity was significantly lower in multiple sclerosis patients than controls, suggesting substantial peripheral T-cell clonal expansion. Significantly higher frequencies in patients than in controls were found for roughly 5 TRBV segments, including TRBV5-6, TRBV5-1 and TRBV20-1.

V is shortened by 6 bases, J by 2 bases, and the region joining them spans 6 bases. CDR1 and CDR2, per the germline V gene (reference sequence), are DFQATT and SNEGSKA. The CDR3 contains 11 residues, cysteine and phenylalanine counted. Only the CDR3 portion is preserved as DNA: 33 bases, with reading frame beginning at the first base. To demonstrate the VDJtools post-analysis software, the study profiled TCR beta repertoires from the peripheral blood of 13 young patients with multiple sclerosis. The multiple sclerosis patients were children and adolescents between about 6 and 16 years of age. Library construction relied on PCR. The sequencer listed for this sample is Illumina HiSeq 2500. To reduce PCR and sequencing biases, unique molecular identifiers were built into the TCR beta cDNA libraries. Some 500,000 cDNA molecules were obtained for every 1 to 10 million input T cells, so each molecule roughly corresponded to one T cell. The same protocol used for the earlier healthy control dataset was applied to prepare and sequence the patient libraries. Within a given batch, samples were prepared together, multiplexed and sequenced on the same HiSeq lane. The authors' pipeline ran thus. MIGEC was used to process the raw barcoded reads, and molecular identifier groups with only a single read were discarded before consensus assembly and CDR3 extraction. VDJtools was used for post-analysis of the clonotype tables, with diversity normalized by down-sampling every dataset to the smallest sample size. Repertoire overlap clustering matched CDR3 amino acid but not nucleotide sequences to correct batch-related cross-sample contamination. Using fastp at Q25 and MiXCR, TCRdb reprocessed the public reads and kept productive beta chains. When rows share a CDR3 protein, they turn into one entry using the most common DNA and genes. None of the V and J calls come from the authors' own analysis; TCRdb made them. The sample profile shows roughly 870,000 distinct CDR3 sequences; roughly half of them were found once. Roughly 4.4% of the sample lies in the top ten.

Note on this clonotype: Which antigen it targets is not known. The input lacks base qualities; no much larger clone sits a single base away.

The specimen sequenced was blood. This clonotype was sampled from a girl between 10 and 17 years old with multiple sclerosis. The chain uses TRBV20-1 and TRBJ2-3, with the D gene not clear enough to name. The DNA reads TGCAGTGCCGAGTTCACAGATACGCAGTATTTT. This yields the protein CSAEFTDTQYF.